The 4 T cell receptor beta chains below come from one sample, sequenced in a study of shared clonotypes between healthy human individuals. Measured with immunoSEQ multiplex PCR; TCRdb has only the in-frame clones, and not every one. The sample has 2 million to 3 million clones, about 92% seen once; the top ten hold 0.11% to 0.15%. The sample consisted of naive CD4+ T cells sorted from blood. Subset defined: CD45RA+ positively selected. These receptors were taken from a man aged 18 to 30 in good health.

This clone was observed a single time. Other DNA sequences in the same sample also yield this CDR3. CDR3 amino acids: CASSLAGGVYEQYF. The CDR3 nucleotides read TGCGCCAGCAGCTTGGCAGGGGGCGTTTACGAGCAGTACTTC. The V and J genes are TRBV5-1 and TRBJ2-7, with 8 bases that match TRBD1. Germline V gene data show CDR1 as SGHRS and CDR2 as YFSETQ. V trimming: 0 bases; J trimming: 4 bases; junction bases outside the gene matches: 3. The CDR3 totals 14 residues.

V is TRBV13 and J is TRBJ2-2, with 11 bases fitting TRBD2. The V and J ends lost 0 bases and 4 bases, in that order; junction bases with no gene match: 4. Germline V gives CDR1 PRHDT, CDR2 FYEKMQ (reference sequence). The CDR3 totals 17 residues. The DNA for the CDR3 is TGTGCCAGCAGCTTAGGTAGCGGGAGGGCCTCCACCGGGGAGCTGTTTTTT. Translation: CASSLGSGRASTGELFF.

The chain combines TRBV30 with TRBJ2-7; 8 bases fit TRBD1. The CDR3 runs 14 residues. V lost 2 bases, J lost 3 bases, and 6 bases stayed unmatched. Germline V lookup: CDR1 GTSNPN, CDR2 SVGIG (reference sequence). DNA for the CDR3: TGTGCCTGGAGTCTTGGGACAGGAGGCTACGAGCAGTACTTC. This translates into CAWSLGTGGYEQYF.

The chain is built from TRBV9 and TRBJ2-5, with 8 positions matching TRBD2. This CDR3 is 15 amino acids long. Trimming at V came to 4 bases and at J to 3 bases, leaving 8 bases not matched to a gene. From germline, CDR1 is SGDLS and CDR2 YYNGEE. The CDR3 region has the DNA TGTGCCAGCAGCCTAGGGACTAGATGGGAAGAGACCCAGTACTTC. It specifies CASSLGTRWEETQYF. Variable domain in full (rest from reference TRBV9 and TRBJ2-5): DSGVTQTPKHLITATGQRVTLRCSPRSGDLSVYWYQQSLDQGLQFLIQYYNGEERAKGNILERFSAQQFPDLHSELNLSSLELGDSALYFCASSLGTRWEETQYFGPGTRLLVL.